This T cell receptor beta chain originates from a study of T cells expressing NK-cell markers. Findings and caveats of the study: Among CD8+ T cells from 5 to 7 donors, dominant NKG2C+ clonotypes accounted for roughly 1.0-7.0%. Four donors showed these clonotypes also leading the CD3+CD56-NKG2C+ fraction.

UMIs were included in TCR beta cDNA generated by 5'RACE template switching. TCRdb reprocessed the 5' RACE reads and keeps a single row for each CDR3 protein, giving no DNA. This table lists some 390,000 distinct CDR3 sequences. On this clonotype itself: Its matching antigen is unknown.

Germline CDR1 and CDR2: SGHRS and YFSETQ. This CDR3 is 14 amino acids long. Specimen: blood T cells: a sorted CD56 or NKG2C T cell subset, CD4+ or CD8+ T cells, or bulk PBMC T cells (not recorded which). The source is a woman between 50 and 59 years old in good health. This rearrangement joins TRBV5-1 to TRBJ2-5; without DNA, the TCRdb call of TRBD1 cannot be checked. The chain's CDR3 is CASSLKLGGETQYF.